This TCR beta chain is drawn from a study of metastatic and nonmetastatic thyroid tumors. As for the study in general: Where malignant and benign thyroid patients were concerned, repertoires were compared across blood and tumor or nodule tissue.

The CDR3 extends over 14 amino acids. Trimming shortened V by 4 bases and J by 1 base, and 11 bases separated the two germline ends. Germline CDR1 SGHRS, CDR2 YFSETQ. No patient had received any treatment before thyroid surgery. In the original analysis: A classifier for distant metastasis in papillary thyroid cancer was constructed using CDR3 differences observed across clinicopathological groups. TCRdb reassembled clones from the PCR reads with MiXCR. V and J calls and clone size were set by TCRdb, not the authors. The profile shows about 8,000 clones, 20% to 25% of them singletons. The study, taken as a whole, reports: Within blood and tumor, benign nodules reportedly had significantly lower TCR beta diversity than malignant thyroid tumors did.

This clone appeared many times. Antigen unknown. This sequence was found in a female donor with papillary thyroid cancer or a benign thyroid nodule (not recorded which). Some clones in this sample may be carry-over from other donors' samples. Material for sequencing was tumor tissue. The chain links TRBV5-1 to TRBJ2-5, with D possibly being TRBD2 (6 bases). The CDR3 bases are TGCGCCAGCAGCCCTATACTAGCCCAAGAGACCCAGTACTTC. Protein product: CASSPILAQETQYF.